This TCR beta chain was identified during a study of T-cell reconstitution after alpha-beta-depleted transplantation in children. The CDR3 loop spans 14 amino acids. From germline, CDR1 is MNHEY and CDR2 SMNVEV (reference sequence). J was trimmed by 4 bases and V by 8 bases; bases with no gene match: 7. Using unique molecular identifiers, the investigators prepared the TCRbeta library. Each CDR3 protein is one row after TCRdb ran MiXCR on the PCR reads. The sample yields about 340,000 distinct CDR3 sequences, 10% seen once. The source was PBMCs from the stem cell graft donor, collected from the stem cell graft. This rearrangement joins TRBV27 to TRBJ2-7, with 11 positions matching TRBD2. This TCR came from a human donor who donated a stem cell graft to a child with acute lymphoblastic leukemia. CDR3 coding DNA: TGTGCCAGCGCGGGGACTAGCGGAAAGTACGAGCAGTACTTC. The encoded protein is CASAGTSGKYEQYF.